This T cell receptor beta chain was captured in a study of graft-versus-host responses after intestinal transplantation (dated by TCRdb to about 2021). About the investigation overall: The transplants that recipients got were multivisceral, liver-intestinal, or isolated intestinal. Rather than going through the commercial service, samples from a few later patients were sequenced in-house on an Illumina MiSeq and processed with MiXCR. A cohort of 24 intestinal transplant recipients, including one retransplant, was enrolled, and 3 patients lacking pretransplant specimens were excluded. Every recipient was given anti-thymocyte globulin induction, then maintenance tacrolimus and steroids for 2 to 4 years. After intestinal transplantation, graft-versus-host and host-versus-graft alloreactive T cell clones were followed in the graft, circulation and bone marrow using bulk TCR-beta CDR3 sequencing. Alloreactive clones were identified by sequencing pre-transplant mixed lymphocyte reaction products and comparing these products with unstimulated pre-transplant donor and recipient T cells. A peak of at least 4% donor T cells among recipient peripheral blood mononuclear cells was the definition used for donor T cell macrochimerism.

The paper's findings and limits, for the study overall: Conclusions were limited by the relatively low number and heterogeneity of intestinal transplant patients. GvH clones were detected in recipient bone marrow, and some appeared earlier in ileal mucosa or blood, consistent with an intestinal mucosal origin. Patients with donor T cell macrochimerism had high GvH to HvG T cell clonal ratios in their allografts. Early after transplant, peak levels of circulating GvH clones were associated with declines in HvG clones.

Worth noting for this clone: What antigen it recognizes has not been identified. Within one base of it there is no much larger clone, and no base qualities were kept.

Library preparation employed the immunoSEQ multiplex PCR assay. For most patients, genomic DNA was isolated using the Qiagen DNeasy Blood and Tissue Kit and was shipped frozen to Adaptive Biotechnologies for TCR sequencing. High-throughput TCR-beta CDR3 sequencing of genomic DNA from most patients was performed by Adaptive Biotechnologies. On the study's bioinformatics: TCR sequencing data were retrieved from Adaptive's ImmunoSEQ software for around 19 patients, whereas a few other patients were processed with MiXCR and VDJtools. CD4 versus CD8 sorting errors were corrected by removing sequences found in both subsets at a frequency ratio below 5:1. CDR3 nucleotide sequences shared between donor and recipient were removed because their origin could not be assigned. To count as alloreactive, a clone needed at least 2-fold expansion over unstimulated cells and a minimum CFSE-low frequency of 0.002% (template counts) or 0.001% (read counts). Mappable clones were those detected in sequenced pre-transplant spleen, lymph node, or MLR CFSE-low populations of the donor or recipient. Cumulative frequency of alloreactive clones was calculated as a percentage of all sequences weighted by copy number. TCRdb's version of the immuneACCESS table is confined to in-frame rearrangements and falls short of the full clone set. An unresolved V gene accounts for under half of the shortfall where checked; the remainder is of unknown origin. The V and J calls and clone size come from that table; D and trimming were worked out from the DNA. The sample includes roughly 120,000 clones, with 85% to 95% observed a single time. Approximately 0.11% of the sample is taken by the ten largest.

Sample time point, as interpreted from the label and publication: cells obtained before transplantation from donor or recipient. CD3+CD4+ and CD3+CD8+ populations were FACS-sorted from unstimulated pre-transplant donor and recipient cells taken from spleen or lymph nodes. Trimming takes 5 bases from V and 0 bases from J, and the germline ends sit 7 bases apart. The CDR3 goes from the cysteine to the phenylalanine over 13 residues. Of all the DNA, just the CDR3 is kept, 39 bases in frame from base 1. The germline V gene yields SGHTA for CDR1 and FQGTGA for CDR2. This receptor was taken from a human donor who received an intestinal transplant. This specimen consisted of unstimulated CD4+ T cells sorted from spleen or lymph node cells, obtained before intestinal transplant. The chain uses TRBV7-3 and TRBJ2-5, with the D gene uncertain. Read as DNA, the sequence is TGTGCCAGCAGCAATGGGTACCAAGAGACCCAGTACTTC. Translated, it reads CASSNGYQETQYF.